The count of the clone carrying this T cell receptor beta chain is one. What it recognizes is unknown. TCR beta CDR3 sequences were amplified from RNA transcripts. The TCR CDR3 was amplified in a first-round RT-PCR using the HTBI primer set. TCRdb reanalysed the multiplex PCR reads using MiXCR and keeps one entry per CDR3 protein. The sample carries 600,000 to 800,000 distinct CDR3 sequences, 30% to 40% recorded once. The source of the sample is a study of T cells in Graves' hyperthyroidism and ophthalmopathy. Findings of the study overall: The authors' 13 V-J model separated ophthalmopathy from stable hyperthyroidism.

Stable disease denoted Graves' hyperthyroidism without ophthalmopathy progression within 18 months. In patients aged 18 to 65, hyperthyroidism was newly diagnosed, with duration under 2 months. Sequenced material: blood. The receptor's source is a woman aged 40-49 years with Graves' hyperthyroidism.

This CDR3 reads CASTKALDRENQPQHF. The CDR3 nucleotides read TGTGCCAGCACGAAAGCCTTGGACAGGGAAAATCAGCCCCAGCATTTT. The chain combines TRBV15 with TRBJ1-5; 8 nucleotides match TRBD1. J lost 4 bases, V lost 10 bases, and 15 bases had no gene match. The CDR3 loop spans 16 amino acids. Germline V gives CDR1 LNHNV, CDR2 YYDKDF (reference sequence).